The 7 T cell receptor beta chains presented below share a single source sample, sequenced in a study of blood T cell repertoires in COVID-19. Repertoires were generated with immunoSEQ multiplex PCR, while TCRdb's copy carries only in-frame clones and drops some. Here the sample spans approximately 200,000 clones, over 70% being singletons. The sequencing sample was made of PBMCs or T cells enriched from blood (not recorded which). Source of these receptors: a woman aged 25 to 39 who had been exposed to COVID-19.

The chain is built from TRBV5-1 and TRBJ2-7, with 9 bases lining up with TRBD1. The CDR3 is made up of 15 amino acids. The V gene's germline CDR1 is SGHRS and CDR2 YFSETQ. V shed 1 base, J shed 6 bases, and the junction held 8 bases outside the gene matches. As DNA, the CDR3 is TGCGCCAGCAGCTTGACCGGGACAGGGAAATTCGAGCAGTACTTC. Translated: CASSLTGTGKFEQYF.

The rearrangement uses TRBV7-2 and TRBJ2-5, with 8 bases that match TRBD2. V trimming: 1 base; J trimming: 7 bases; junction bases outside the gene matches: 8. Looked up from germline, CDR1 is SGHTA and CDR2 is FQGNSA. This CDR3 is 15 amino acids long. CDR3 in DNA: TGTGCCAGCAGCTTAGAGGGACTAGGGGTTTGGACCCAGTACTTC. Translation gives CASSLEGLGVWTQYF. The complete variable domain, with remaining parts taken from reference TRBV7-2 and TRBJ2-5, reads GAGVSQSPSNKVTEKGKDVELRCDPISGHTALYWYRQSLGQGLEFLIYFQGNSAPDKSGLPSDRFSAERTGGSVSTLTIQRTQQEDSAVYLCASSLEGLGVWTQYFGPGTRLLVL.

This clone appeared a single time. The gene calls are TRBV7-9 and TRBJ1-2, with a possible D match to TRBD1 (5 bases). The germline V gene encodes CDR1 SEHNR and CDR2 FQNEAQ (reference sequence). Trimming took 4 bases from V and 4 from J, leaving 16 bases between them. CDR3 length: 15 residues. CDR3: CASSSPQPRAYGYTF. CDR3 nucleotides: TGTGCCAGCAGCTCACCTCAACCCAGGGCCTATGGCTACACCTTC.

This sequence joins TRBV27 and TRBJ1-2; 7 positions agree with TRBD1. The V segment lost 3 bases and the J segment 7 bases; nucleotides outside the gene matches: 5. Germline V gene lookup returns CDR1 MNHEY and CDR2 SMNVEV (reference sequence). The CDR3 has 13 amino acids. This CDR3 reads CASSLTGSFGYTF. The CDR3 bases are TGTGCCAGCAGTTTGACAGGGAGTTTTGGCTACACCTTC.

The chain is built from TRBV27 and TRBJ2-7; 13 bases line up with TRBD2. Germline trimming cut 2 bases from V and 7 bases from J; bases unmatched to any gene: 5. The germline CDR1 and CDR2 sequences are MNHEY and SMNVEV (reference sequence). This CDR3 has 15 residues. CDR3 region: CASSLGLAGVGEQYF. The DNA for the CDR3 is TGTGCCAGCAGTTTAGGACTAGCGGGAGTAGGAGAGCAGTACTTC.

A word on this clone: Other DNA sequences in this specimen translate into the identical CDR3. The rearrangement joins TRBV9 to TRBJ2-7, with 9 bases lining up with TRBD2. From germline, CDR1 is SGDLS and CDR2 YYNGEE. Trimming took 0 bases from V and 3 from J; bases not matched to a gene: 4. This CDR3 has 15 amino acids. The CDR3 loop is CASSVGLAGIYEQYF. CDR3 bases: TGTGCCAGCAGCGTAGGGCTAGCGGGAATCTACGAGCAGTACTTC.

The chain couples TRBV9 to TRBJ1-6, with a tentative D call TRBD1 (6 bases). CDR3 length: 15 residues. Trimming left V 0 bases short and J 9 bases short, with 13 bases between. Germline lookup yields CDR1 SGDLS and CDR2 YYNGEE. CDR3 sequence (DNA): TGTGCCAGCAGCGTAGGAGGGGGTATTAGTTCACCCCTCCACTTT. Translating gives CASSVGGGISSPLHF.